Here is one TCR beta chain with its context. The antigen remains unidentified. Germline V gene sequence: CDR1 WNHNN, CDR2 SYGVQD (reference sequence). With 5 bases removed from V and 6 bases from J, the gap between germline ends came to 8 bases. This CDR3 comprises 13 residues. This sample is drawn from a study of shared clonotypes between healthy human individuals. Findings and caveats of the study: Among non-shared clonotypes, generation probabilities were lower than among those shared by all four donors. Depth was large, yet rarefaction showed that sorted-subset sequencing was incomplete.

Per sorted-subset replicate PCR, input was roughly 200 ng DNA, representing tens of thousands of T cell genomes. Using immunoSEQ multiplex PCR, the repertoire was profiled, and TCRdb retains in-frame clones only, with some absent. The repertoire holds 2 million to 2.5 million clones, with 90% to 95% as singletons. Into CD45RA+ naive and CD45RA-negative memory subsets, the CD4+ cells were split. This chain connects TRBV10-1 to TRBJ1-6; D is undetermined. This sequence originates from a man between 18 and 35 years old in good health. Source material: naive CD4+ T cells sorted from blood. The subset was: CD45RA+ positively selected. The CDR3 nucleotides are TGCGCCAGCAGTCCCTCGATTAATTCACCCCTCCACTTT. Protein sequence: CASSPSINSPLHF.